This is a list of T cell receptor beta chains from one sample in a study of CXCR3-negative and CXCR3-positive naive CD8 T cells. With the 5' RACE reads reprocessed, TCRdb shows one record per CDR3 protein and no DNA. This table lists about 40,000 distinct CDR3 sequences. Material: memory CD8+ T cells from blood. These receptors all stem from a human donor in good health. Some clones in this sample may be carry-over from other donors' samples. Both conserved end residues are part of each CDR3. The order of the fields is CDR3 protein, J gene, clone size, V gene. Clone size appears in some rows only: once, few, many, or a class for an expanded clone.

CDR3 protein: CASSLTLGFGSYNEQFF
J gene: TRBJ2-1
clone size: .
V gene: TRBV7-9

CDR3 protein: CASSQRVVAGGTDTQYF
J gene: TRBJ2-3
clone size: .
V gene: TRBV4-2

CDR3 protein: CASSLDSPTDTQYF
J gene: TRBJ2-3
clone size: .
V gene: TRBV7-2

CDR3 protein: CASSHRLAGGQETQYF
J gene: TRBJ2-5
clone size: .
V gene: TRBV4-1

CDR3 protein: CASREFGTSTDTQYF
J gene: TRBJ2-3
clone size: .
V gene: TRBV28

CDR3 protein: CSVEGGTYEQYF
J gene: TRBJ2-7
clone size: .
V gene: TRBV29-1

CDR3 protein: CASSQADESDYNEQFF
J gene: TRBJ2-1
clone size: .
V gene: TRBV4-3

CDR3 protein: CASSYSGAQVETQYF
J gene: TRBJ2-5
clone size: .
V gene: TRBV12-3/TRBV12-4

CDR3 protein: CSDPIGGDFHEQYF
J gene: TRBJ2-7
clone size: .
V gene: TRBV29-1

CDR3 protein: CASSQEYARRSYEKYF
J gene: TRBJ2-7
clone size: .
V gene: TRBV4-3

CDR3 protein: CASSSSSYNEQFF
J gene: TRBJ2-1
clone size: .
V gene: TRBV7-6

CDR3 protein: CASSQGRDDEQYF
J gene: TRBJ2-7
clone size: .
V gene: TRBV4-1

CDR3 protein: CASSDPRRVTGETQYF
J gene: TRBJ2-5
clone size: .
V gene: TRBV25-1

CDR3 protein: CSARDLGPGNEQFF
J gene: TRBJ2-1
clone size: .
V gene: TRBV20-1

CDR3 protein: CASSQAQQGWSYNEQFF
J gene: TRBJ2-1
clone size: .
V gene: TRBV14

CDR3 protein: CASNLLIFRTGWTGELFF
J gene: TRBJ2-2
clone size: .
V gene: TRBV21-1

CDR3 protein: CASSLVGARFYEQYF
J gene: TRBJ2-7
clone size: .
V gene: TRBV7-9

CDR3 protein: CAISAGTGGVETQYF
J gene: TRBJ2-5
clone size: .
V gene: TRBV10-3

CDR3 protein: CASSRTEYNEQFF
J gene: TRBJ2-1
clone size: .
V gene: TRBV7-9

CDR3 protein: CASSLAPGGTEAFF
J gene: TRBJ1-1
clone size: .
V gene: TRBV7-9

CDR3 protein: CASSQGSIAGGSYEQYF
J gene: TRBJ2-7
clone size: .
V gene: TRBV4-3

CDR3 protein: CASSQDRGSTDTQYF
J gene: TRBJ2-3
clone size: .
V gene: TRBV4-2

CDR3 protein: CASSLLGQGIQETQYF
J gene: TRBJ2-5
clone size: .
V gene: TRBV7-9

CDR3 protein: CASSLAPGIYEQYF
J gene: TRBJ2-7
clone size: .
V gene: TRBV7-8

CDR3 protein: CASSESSGGPDTQYF
J gene: TRBJ2-3
clone size: .
V gene: TRBV6-4

CDR3 protein: CASRLMDPPEKSYYNEQFF
J gene: TRBJ2-1
clone size: .
V gene: TRBV6-2/TRBV6-3

CDR3 protein: CASSVAGTTADTQYF
J gene: TRBJ2-3
clone size: .
V gene: TRBV9

CDR3 protein: CASSLGRVGANVLTF
J gene: TRBJ2-6
clone size: .
V gene: TRBV7-9

CDR3 protein: CASSPGPSQGPYGYTF
J gene: TRBJ1-2
clone size: .
V gene: TRBV7-3

CDR3 protein: CASSSKGENEQFF
J gene: TRBJ2-1
clone size: .
V gene: TRBV7-2

CDR3 protein: CSARDRSSGNTIYF
J gene: TRBJ1-3
clone size: .
V gene: TRBV20-1

CDR3 protein: CSARDFQGLGGAEAFF
J gene: TRBJ1-1
clone size: .
V gene: TRBV20-1

CDR3 protein: CSAHRSGTGDEQYF
J gene: TRBJ2-7
clone size: .
V gene: TRBV20-1

CDR3 protein: CASSFEGATYNSPLHF
J gene: TRBJ1-6
clone size: .
V gene: TRBV7-8

CDR3 protein: CASSLPGGDEQYF
J gene: TRBJ2-7
clone size: .
V gene: TRBV5-4

CDR3 protein: CSALTDRIPSNYGYTF
J gene: TRBJ1-2
clone size: .
V gene: TRBV29-1

CDR3 protein: CSVEAGHTEAFF
J gene: TRBJ1-1
clone size: medium-sized
V gene: TRBV29-1

CDR3 protein: CSAPTWVGGEQYF
J gene: TRBJ2-7
clone size: .
V gene: TRBV20-1

CDR3 protein: CASSTGQGAWTEAFF
J gene: TRBJ1-1
clone size: .
V gene: TRBV7-6

CDR3 protein: CSVLTPYRDTIYF
J gene: TRBJ1-3
clone size: .
V gene: TRBV29-1

CDR3 protein: CASSIGRTTGELFF
J gene: TRBJ2-2
clone size: .
V gene: TRBV19

CDR3 protein: CASSLGGESYEQYF
J gene: TRBJ2-7
clone size: .
V gene: TRBV11-2

CDR3 protein: CASSGSTGREETQYF
J gene: TRBJ2-5
clone size: .
V gene: TRBV12-3/TRBV12-4

CDR3 protein: CASRMLAGGNNEQFF
J gene: TRBJ2-1
clone size: .
V gene: TRBV28

CDR3 protein: CASSPGRPEQFF
J gene: TRBJ2-1
clone size: .
V gene: TRBV7-6

CDR3 protein: CASSHQAGTPNTEAFF
J gene: TRBJ1-1
clone size: .
V gene: TRBV4-1

CDR3 protein: CAIRPGLGADTQYF
J gene: TRBJ2-3
clone size: .
V gene: TRBV10-3

CDR3 protein: CASSPTGTEAFF
J gene: TRBJ1-1
clone size: medium-sized
V gene: TRBV18